This T cell receptor (beta chain) was identified during a study of regulatory T cells in long-lasting Graves disease. Researchers made TCR beta libraries by using iRepertoire HTBI primers and running Arm-PCR on CDR3 regions. TCRdb re-analysed the multiplex PCR reads in MiXCR, keeping a single row per CDR3 protein. This sample carries roughly 520,000 distinct CDR3 sequences, about 11% of them seen once, and the ten largest clones take around 9.3%. The CDR3 runs 16 residues. Germline CDR1 and CDR2: MDHEN and SYDVKM. V was clipped by 5 bases and J by 4 bases; unmatched bases: 10. Time point of the sample: newly diagnosed GD, antithyroid drugs for less than 3 months. PBMCs provided the RNA from which the TCR library was made. Into tubes containing EDTA, approximately 9 milliliters of peripheral blood were drawn. The data also belong to a second study, concerning T cells in Graves' hyperthyroidism and ophthalmopathy. As reported in that work: Diagnosis relied on clinical symptoms, serum thyroxine and TRAb, thyroid ultrasound and orbital computed tomography. RT-PCR in the first round (using the HTBI primer set) targeted the TCR CDR3. Researchers found most expanded thyroid clonotypes above 0.001 in blood as well.

The chain employs TRBV28 and TRBJ1-3; TRBD1 aligns across 8 bases. The TCR was taken from a woman in her thirties with Graves disease. Sequenced material: peripheral blood mononuclear cells (PBMCs), taken at new diagnosis, from a patient treated with antithyroid drugs. The CDR3: CASSPSSGQGGNTIYF. The CDR3 bases are TGTGCCAGCAGTCCTTCCTCTGGACAGGGCGGAAACACCATATATTTT.